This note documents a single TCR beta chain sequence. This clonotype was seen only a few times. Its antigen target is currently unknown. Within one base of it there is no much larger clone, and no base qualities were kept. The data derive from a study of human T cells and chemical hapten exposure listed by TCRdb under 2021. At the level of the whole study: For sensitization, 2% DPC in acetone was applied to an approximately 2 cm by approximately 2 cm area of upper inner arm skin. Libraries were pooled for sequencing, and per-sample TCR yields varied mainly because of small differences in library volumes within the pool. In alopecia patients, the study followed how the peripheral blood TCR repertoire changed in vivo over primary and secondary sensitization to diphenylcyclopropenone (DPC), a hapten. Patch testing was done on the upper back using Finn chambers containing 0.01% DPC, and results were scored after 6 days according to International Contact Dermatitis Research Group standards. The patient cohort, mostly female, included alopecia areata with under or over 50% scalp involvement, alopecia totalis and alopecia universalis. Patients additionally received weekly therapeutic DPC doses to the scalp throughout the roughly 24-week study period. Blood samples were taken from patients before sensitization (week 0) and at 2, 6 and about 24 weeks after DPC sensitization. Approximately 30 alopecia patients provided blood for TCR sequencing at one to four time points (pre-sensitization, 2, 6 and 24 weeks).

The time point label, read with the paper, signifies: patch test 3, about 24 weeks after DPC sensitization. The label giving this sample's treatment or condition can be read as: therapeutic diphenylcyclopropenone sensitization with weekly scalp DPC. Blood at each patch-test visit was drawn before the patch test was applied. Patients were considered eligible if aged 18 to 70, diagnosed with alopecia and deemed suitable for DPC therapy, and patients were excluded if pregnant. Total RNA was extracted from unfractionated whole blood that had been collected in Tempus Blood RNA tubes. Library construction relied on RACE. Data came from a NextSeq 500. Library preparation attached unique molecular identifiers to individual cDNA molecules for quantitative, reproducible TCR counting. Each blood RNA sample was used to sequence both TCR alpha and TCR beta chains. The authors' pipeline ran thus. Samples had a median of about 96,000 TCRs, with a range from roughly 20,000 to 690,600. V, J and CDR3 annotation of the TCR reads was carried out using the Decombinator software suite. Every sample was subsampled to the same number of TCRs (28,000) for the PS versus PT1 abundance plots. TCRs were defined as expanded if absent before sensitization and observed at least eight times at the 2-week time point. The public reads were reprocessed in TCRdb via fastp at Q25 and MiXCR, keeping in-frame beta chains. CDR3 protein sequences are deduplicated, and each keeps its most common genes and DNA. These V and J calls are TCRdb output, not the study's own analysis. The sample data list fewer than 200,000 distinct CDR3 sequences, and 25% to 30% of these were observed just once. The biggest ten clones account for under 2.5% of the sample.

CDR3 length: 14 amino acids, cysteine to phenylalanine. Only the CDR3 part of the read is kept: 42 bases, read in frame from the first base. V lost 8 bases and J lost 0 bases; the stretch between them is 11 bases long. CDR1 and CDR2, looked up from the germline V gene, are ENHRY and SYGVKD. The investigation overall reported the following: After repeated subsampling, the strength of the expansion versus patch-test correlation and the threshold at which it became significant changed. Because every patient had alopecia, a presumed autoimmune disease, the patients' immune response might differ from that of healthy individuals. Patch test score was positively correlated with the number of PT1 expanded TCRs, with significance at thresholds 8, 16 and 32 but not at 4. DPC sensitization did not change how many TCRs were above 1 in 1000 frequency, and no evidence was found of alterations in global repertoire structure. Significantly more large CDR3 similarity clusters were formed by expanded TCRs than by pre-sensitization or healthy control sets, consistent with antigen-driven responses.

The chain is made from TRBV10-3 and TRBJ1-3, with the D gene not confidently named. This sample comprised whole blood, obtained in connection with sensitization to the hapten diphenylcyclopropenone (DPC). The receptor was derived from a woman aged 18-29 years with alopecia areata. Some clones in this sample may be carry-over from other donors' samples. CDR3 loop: CAISTPNSGNTIYF. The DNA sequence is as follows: TGTGCCATCTCTACTCCCAACTCTGGAAACACCATATATTTT.